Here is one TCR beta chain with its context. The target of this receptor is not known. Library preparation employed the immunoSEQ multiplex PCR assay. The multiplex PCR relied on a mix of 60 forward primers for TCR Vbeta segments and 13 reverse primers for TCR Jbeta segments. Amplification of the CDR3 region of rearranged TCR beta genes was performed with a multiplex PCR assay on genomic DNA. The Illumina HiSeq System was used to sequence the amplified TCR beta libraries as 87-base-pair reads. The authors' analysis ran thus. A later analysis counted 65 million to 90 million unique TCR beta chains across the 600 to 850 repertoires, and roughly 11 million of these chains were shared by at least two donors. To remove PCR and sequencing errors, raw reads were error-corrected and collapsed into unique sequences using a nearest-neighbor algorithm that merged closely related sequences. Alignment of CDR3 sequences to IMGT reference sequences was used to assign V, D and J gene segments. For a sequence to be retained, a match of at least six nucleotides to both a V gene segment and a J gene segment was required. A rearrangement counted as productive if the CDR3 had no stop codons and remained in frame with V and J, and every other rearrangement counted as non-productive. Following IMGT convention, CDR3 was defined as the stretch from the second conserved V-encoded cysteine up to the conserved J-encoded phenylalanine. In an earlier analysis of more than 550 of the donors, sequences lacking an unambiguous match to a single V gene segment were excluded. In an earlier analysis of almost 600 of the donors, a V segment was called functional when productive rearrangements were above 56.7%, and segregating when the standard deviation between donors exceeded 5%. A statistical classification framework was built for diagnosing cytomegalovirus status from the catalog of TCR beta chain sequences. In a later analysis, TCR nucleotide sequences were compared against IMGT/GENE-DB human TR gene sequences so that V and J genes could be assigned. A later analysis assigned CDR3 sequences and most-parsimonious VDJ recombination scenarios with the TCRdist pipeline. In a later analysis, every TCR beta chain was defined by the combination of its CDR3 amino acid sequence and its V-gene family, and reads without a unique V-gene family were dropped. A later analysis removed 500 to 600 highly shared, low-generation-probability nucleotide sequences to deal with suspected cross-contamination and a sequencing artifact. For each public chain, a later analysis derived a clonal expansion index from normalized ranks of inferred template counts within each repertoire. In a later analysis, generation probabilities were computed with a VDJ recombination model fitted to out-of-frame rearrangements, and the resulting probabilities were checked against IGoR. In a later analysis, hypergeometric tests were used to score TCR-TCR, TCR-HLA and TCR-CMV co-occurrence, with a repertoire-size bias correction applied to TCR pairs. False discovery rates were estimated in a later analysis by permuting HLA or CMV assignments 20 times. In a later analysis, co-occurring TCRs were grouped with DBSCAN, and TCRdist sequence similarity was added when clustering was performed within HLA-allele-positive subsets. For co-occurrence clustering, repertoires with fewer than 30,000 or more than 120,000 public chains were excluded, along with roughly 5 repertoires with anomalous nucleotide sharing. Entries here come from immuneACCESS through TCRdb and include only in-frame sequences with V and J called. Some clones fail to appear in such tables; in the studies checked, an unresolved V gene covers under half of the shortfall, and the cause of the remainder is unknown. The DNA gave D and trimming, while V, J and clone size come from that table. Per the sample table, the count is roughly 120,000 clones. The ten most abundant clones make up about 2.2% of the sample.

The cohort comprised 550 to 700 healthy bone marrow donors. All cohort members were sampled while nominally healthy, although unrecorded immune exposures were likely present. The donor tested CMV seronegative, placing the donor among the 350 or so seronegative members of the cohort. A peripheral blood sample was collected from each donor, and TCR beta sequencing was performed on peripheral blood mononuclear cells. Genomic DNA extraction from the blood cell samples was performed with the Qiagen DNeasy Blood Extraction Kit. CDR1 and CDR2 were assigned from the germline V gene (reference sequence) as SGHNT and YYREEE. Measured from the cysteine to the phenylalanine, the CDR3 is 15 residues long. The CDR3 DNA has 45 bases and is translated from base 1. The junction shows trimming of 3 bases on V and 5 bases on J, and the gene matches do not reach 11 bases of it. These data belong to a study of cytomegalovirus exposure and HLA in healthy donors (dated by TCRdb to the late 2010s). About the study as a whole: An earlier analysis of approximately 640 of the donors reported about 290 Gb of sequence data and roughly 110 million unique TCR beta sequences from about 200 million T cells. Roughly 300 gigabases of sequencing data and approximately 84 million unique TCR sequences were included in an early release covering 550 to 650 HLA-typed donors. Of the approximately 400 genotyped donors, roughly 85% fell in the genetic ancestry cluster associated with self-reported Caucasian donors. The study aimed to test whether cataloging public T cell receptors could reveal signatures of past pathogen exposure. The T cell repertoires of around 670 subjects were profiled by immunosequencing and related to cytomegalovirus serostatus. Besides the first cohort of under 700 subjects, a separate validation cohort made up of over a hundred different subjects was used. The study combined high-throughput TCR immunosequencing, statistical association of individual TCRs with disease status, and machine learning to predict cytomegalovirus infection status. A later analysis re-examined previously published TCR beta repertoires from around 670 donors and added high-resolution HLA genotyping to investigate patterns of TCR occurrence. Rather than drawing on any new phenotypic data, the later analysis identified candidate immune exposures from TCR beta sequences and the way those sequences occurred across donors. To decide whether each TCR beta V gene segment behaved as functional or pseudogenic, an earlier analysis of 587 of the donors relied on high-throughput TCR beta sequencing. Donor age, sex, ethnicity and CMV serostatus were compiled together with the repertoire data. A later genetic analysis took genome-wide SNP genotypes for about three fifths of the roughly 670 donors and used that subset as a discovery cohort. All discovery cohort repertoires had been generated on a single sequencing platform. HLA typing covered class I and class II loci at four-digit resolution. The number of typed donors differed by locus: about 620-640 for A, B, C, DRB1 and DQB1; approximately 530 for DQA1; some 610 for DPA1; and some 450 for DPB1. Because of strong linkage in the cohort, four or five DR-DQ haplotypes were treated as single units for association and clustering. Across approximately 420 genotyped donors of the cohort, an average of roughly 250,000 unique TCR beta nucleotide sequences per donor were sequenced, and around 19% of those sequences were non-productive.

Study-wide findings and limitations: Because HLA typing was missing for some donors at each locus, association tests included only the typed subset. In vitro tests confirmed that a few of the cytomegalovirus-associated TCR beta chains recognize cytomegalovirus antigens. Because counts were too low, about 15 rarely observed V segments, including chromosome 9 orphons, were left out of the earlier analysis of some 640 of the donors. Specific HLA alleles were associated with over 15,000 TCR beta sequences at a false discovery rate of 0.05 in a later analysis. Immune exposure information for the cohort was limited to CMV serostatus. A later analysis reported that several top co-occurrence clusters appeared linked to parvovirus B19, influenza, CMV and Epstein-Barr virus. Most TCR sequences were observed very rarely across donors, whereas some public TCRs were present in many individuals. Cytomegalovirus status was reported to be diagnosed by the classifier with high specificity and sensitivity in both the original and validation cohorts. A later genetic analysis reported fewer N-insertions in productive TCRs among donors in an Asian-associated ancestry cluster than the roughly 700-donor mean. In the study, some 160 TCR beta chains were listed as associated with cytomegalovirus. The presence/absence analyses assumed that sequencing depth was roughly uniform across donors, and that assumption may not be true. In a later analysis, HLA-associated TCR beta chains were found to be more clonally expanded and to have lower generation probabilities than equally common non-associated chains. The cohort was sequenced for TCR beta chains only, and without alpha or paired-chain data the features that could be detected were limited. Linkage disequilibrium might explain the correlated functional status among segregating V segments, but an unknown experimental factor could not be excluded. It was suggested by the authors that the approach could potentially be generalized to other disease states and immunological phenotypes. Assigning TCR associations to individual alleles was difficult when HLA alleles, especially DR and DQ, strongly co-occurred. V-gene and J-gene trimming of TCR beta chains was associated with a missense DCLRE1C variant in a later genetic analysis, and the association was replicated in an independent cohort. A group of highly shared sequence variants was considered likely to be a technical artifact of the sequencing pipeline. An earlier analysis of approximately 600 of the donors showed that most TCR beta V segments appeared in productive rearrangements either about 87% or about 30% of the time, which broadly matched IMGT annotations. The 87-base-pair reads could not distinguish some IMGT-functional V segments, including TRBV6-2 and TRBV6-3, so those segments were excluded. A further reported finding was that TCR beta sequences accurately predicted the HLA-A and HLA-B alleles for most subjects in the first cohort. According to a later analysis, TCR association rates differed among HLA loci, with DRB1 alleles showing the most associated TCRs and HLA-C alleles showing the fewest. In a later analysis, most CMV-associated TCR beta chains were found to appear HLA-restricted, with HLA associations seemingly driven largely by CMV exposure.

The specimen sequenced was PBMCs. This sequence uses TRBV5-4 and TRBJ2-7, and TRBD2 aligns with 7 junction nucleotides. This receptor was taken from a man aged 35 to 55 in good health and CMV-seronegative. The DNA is TGTGCCAGCAGCTCCCCCGGCGGGAGAATCGACGAGCAGTACTTC. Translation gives CASSSPGGRIDEQYF.